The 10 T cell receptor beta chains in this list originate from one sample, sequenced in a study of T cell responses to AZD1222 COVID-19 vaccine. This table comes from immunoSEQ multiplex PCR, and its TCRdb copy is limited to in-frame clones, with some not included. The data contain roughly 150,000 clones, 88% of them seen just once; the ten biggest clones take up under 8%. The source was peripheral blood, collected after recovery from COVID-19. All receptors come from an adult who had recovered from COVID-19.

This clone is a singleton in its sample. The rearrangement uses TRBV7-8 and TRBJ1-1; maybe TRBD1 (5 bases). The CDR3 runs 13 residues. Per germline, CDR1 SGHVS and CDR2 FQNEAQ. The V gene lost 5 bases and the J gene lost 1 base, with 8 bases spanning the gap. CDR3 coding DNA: TGTGCCAGCAGCCAACAGGCGAACACTGAAGCTTTCTTT. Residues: CASSQQANTEAFF.

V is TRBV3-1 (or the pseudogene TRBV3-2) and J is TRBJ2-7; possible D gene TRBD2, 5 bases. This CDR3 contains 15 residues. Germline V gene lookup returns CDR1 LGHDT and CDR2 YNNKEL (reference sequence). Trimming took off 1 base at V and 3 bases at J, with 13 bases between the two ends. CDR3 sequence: CASSQVGGLLYEQYF. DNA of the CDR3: TGTGCCAGCAGCCAAGTAGGAGGCCTCCTCTACGAGCAGTACTTC.

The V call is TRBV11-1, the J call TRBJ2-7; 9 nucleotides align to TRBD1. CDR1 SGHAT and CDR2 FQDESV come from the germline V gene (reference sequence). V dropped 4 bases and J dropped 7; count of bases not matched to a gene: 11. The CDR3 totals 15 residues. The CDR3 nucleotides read TGTGCCAGCAGCTCCCTCGGGACAGGGACTCGGGAGCAGTACTTC. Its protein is CASSSLGTGTREQYF.

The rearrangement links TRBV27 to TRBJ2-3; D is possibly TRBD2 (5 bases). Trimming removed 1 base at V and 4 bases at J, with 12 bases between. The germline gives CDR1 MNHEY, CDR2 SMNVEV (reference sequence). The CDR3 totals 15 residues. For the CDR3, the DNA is TGTGCCAGCAGTTTATTGGCTGAGGGCTCAGATACGCAGTATTTT. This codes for CASSLLAEGSDTQYF.

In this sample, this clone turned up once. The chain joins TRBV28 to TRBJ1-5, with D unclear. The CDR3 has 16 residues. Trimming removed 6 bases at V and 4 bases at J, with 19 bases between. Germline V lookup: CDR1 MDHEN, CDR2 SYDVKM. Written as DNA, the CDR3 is TGTGCCAGCAGGCCCACTAGGGCTGACGGTAATCAGCCCCAGCATTTT. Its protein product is CASRPTRADGNQPQHF.

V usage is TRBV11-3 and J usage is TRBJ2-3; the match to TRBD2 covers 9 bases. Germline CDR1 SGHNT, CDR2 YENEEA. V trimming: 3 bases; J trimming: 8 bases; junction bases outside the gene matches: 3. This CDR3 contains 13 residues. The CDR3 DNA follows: TGTGCCAGCAGCTTTAGCGGGAGAGGTACGCAGTATTTT. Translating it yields CASSFSGRGTQYF.

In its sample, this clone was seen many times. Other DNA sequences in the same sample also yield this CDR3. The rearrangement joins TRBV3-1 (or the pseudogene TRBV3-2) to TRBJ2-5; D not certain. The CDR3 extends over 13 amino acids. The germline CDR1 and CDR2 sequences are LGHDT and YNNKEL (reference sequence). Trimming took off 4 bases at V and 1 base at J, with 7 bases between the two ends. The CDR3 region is CASSPMVQETQYF. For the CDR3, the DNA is TGTGCCAGCAGCCCCATGGTCCAAGAGACCCAGTACTTC.

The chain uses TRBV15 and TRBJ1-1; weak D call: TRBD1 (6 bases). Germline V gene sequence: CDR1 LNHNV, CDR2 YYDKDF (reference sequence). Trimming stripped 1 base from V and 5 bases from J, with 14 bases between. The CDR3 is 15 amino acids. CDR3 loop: CATSRVITGQTEAFF. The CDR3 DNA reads TGTGCCACCAGCAGAGTTATTACAGGGCAAACTGAAGCTTTCTTT.

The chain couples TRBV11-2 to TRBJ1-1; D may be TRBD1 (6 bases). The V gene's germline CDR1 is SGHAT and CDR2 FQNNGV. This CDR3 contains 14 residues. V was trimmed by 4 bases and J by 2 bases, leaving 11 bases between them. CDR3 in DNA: TGTGCCAGCAGCTACCGGGACACAAACACTGAAGCTTTCTTT. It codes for CASSYRDTNTEAFF.

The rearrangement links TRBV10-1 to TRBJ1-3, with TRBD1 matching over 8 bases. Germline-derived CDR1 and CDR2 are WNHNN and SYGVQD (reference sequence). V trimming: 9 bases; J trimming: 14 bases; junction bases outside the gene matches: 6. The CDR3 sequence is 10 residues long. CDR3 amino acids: CASRTGTLYF. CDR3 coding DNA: TGCGCCAGTCGGACAGGGACCCTATATTTT.